This is a list of T cell receptor beta chains from one sample in a study of cytomegalovirus exposure and HLA in healthy donors. This table comes from immunoSEQ multiplex PCR, and its TCRdb copy is limited to in-frame clones, with some not included. The table records fewer than 200,000 clones, about 80% of them present only once. The sample was PBMCs. These receptors were collected from a young woman in good health and CMV-seropositive. The CDR3 runs from the conserved cysteine through the conserved F or W. Fields, in order: clone size, V gene, J gene, D gene, CDR3 DNA, CDR3 protein. A D gene is named only where the DNA matches it firmly. Some rows have no size entry. The others give once, few or many, or a class for an expanded clone.

>NA|TRBV7-9|TRBJ2-1|TRBD2
TGTGCCAGCAGCTCTAAGACTAGCGGGAGCTCCTACAATGAGCAGTTCTTC
CASSSKTSGSSYNEQFF
>once|TRBV4-2|TRBJ2-2|NA
TGTGCCAGCACCCGGGGAACGCGTGCCTCCACCGGGGAGCTGTTTTTT
CASTRGTRASTGELFF
>once|TRBV7-8|TRBJ2-7|NA
TGTGCCAGCAGCTCTCGCCGCACGGGCTGGGAGACAGGAAGAGGCGAGCAGTACTTC
CASSSRRTGWETGRGEQYF
>NA|TRBV27|TRBJ1-2|NA
TGTGCCAGCAGTTTAAGGGAGACGGTCTATGGCTACACCTTC
CASSLRETVYGYTF
>NA|TRBV4-3|TRBJ1-4|NA
TGCGCCAGCAGCCACCAGGGTGGCGAAAAACTGTTTTTT
CASSHQGGEKLFF
>NA|TRBV4-2|TRBJ2-2|TRBD2
TGTGCCAGCAGCCGATCTAGCGGGGGGCACACCGGGGAGCTGTTTTTT
CASSRSSGGHTGELFF
>NA|TRBV6-1|TRBJ1-3|TRBD1
TGTGCCAACGGACAGGGCCCAGGAAACACCATATATTTT
CANGQGPGNTIYF
>NA|TRBV6-1|TRBJ1-2|TRBD1
TGTGCCAGCGGAAGGGGGCTCGGCTACACCTTC
CASGRGLGYTF
>NA|TRBV5-1|TRBJ1-1|TRBD1
TGCGCCAGCAGCGCGGGACAGGGGGCCCGAGGGACTGAAGCTTTCTTT
CASSAGQGARGTEAFF
>NA|TRBV13|TRBJ1-2|NA
TGTGCCAGCCAAGTGAGAGCAGAAGGGGACTATGGCTACACCTTC
CASQVRAEGDYGYTF
>NA|TRBV12-5|TRBJ1-1|NA
TGTGCTAGTGGCTTGCCGGACACTGAAGCTTTCTTT
CASGLPDTEAFF
>NA|TRBV5-1|TRBJ1-1|TRBD1
TGCGCCAGCAGCTTACAGGGGGTTGGGAATGAAGCTTTCTTT
CASSLQGVGNEAFF
>many|TRBV4-1|TRBJ2-7|TRBD1
TGCGCCAGCAGCCAAGCAAACAGGGGGAGTCGCGAGCAGTACTTC
CASSQANRGSREQYF
>NA|TRBV6-1|TRBJ1-6|TRBD1
TGTGCCAGCAGTGAGCGCTCTGGGACAGGGAACTCACCCCTCCACTTT
CASSERSGTGNSPLHF
>NA|TRBV19|TRBJ1-1|NA
TGTGCCAGTAGTATGGGGGGTCTGGGAGGAAAAACTGAAGCTTTCTTT
CASSMGGLGGKTEAFF
>NA|TRBV13|TRBJ1-1|TRBD1
TGTGCCAGCAGCTCAAGAAAGATGGGTCCGACAGGGCGTCTCACTGAAGCTTTCTTT
CASSSRKMGPTGRLTEAFF
>NA|TRBV4-1|TRBJ1-1|TRBD1
TGCGCCAGCAGCCACCTCCCGGGACAGGGCAAAATGAACACTGAAGCTTTCTTT
CASSHLPGQGKMNTEAFF
>NA|TRBV27|TRBJ2-7|TRBD2
TGTGCCAGCAGGATCGGGACTAGCGGGGCGGCCTACGAGCAGTACTTC
CASRIGTSGAAYEQYF
>once|TRBV9|TRBJ2-5|TRBD2
TGTGCCAGCAGCGTAGGTCCTAGCGGGCAAGAGACCCAGTACTTC
CASSVGPSGQETQYF
>NA|TRBV27|TRBJ1-5|TRBD1
TGTGCCAGCAGGCCCGGGACAGGGGGCAATCAGCCCCAGCATTTT
CASRPGTGGNQPQHF
>NA|TRBV29-1|TRBJ2-7|TRBD2
TGCAGCGTTGGGATAGCGGGGGGATCCTACGAGCAGTACTTC
CSVGIAGGSYEQYF
>NA|TRBV7-9|TRBJ2-5|TRBD1
TGTGCCAGCAGCAGCGACAGGGGGCAGACCCAGTACTTC
CASSSDRGQTQYF
>NA|TRBV4-1|TRBJ1-4|NA
TGCGCCAGCAGCCAAATCGAACGCGGAGGGGAAAAACTGTTTTTT
CASSQIERGGEKLFF
>NA|TRBV14|TRBJ1-2|NA
TGTGCCAGCAGCCAACAGGGGACCTATGGCTACACCTTC
CASSQQGTYGYTF
>NA|TRBV15|TRBJ2-7|NA
TGTGCCACCAGCAGAGAGAGGGAATCCTACGAGCAGTACTTC
CATSRERESYEQYF
>NA|TRBV10-1|TRBJ2-7|NA
TGCGCCAGCAGGGAAGGACATGGACGTGGGGAGCAGTACTTC
CASREGHGRGEQYF
>NA|TRBV11-3|TRBJ2-5|NA
TGTGCCAGCAGCTTAGTTCAAAAGGGGCCCCCAGAGACCCAGTACTTC
CASSLVQKGPPETQYF
>NA|TRBV2|TRBJ1-2|NA
TGTGCCAGCAGTTCACAGGGTTTAGGCTACACCTTC
CASSSQGLGYTF
>NA|TRBV5-1|TRBJ1-1|TRBD1
TGCGCCAGCAGCCTCGGACAGGCCATCGGGACTGAAGCTTTCTTT
CASSLGQAIGTEAFF
>many|TRBV10-3|TRBJ2-3|TRBD1
TGTGCCGTAGGACAGCAACCGGGACAGGGTACAGATACGCAGTATTTT
CAVGQQPGQGTDTQYF
>NA|TRBV5-1|TRBJ2-1|NA
TGCGCCAGCAGCTTGACAGGGTACAATGAGCAGTTCTTC
CASSLTGYNEQFF
>NA|TRBV7-3|TRBJ1-1|TRBD1
TGTGCCAGCAGCGGACAGGTAAACACTGAAGCTTTCTTT
CASSGQVNTEAFF
>NA|TRBV7-9|TRBJ1-2|TRBD1
TGTGCCAGCAGCTCCGAGACAGGGGGCTCTGGCTACACCTTC
CASSSETGGSGYTF
>NA|TRBV5-6|TRBJ1-1|TRBD1
TGTGCCAGCAGCTTTCCAGGGGGAAACACTGAAGCTTTCTTT
CASSFPGGNTEAFF
>few|TRBV9|TRBJ2-1|NA
TGTGCCAGCAGCGTACCGGAGTCGGATGAGCAGTTCTTC
CASSVPESDEQFF
>NA|TRBV19|TRBJ1-4|TRBD1
TGTGCCAGCAGTAAGGCCGGACAGGGTGGACACGAAAAACTGTTTTTT
CASSKAGQGGHEKLFF
>many|TRBV6-6|TRBJ1-5|NA
TGTGCCAGCAGTGGCAGAGGTAGCAATCAGCCCCAGCATTTT
CASSGRGSNQPQHF
>once|TRBV7-3|TRBJ2-5|NA
TGTGCCAGCAGCGACCCCAGGGGGGAGAAAGAGACCCAGTACTTC
CASSDPRGEKETQYF
>NA|TRBV6-5|TRBJ2-7|TRBD1
TGTGCCAGCAGTTATTCGACAGGGGTGCCCTACGAGCAGTACTTC
CASSYSTGVPYEQYF
>few|TRBV7-2|TRBJ2-7|NA
TGTGCCAGCAGCCCCGCCGGGACAACCTACGAGCAGTACTTC
CASSPAGTTYEQYF
>NA|TRBV11-1|TRBJ1-5|NA
TGTGCCAGCAGCACCAACCTCCGACAGGCTAAATATCAGCCCCAGCATTTT
CASSTNLRQAKYQPQHF
>NA|TRBV9|TRBJ2-5|TRBD2
TGTGCCAGCAGCGTAAGCGGGGGGCAAGAGACCCAGTACTTC
CASSVSGGQETQYF
>NA|TRBV6-1|TRBJ2-7|NA
TGTGCCAGCAGTGGGGTGGAGGGTCGCGAGCAGTACTTC
CASSGVEGREQYF
>NA|TRBV2|TRBJ1-5|TRBD1
TGTGCCAGCAGCCGGACAGGGGGTTTTCAGCCCCAGCATTTT
CASSRTGGFQPQHF
>NA|TRBV7-7|TRBJ2-5|TRBD2
TGTGCCAGCAGCCTGACCGGGGTCGGGGGGTACCAAGAGACCCAGTACTTC
CASSLTGVGGYQETQYF
>NA|TRBV5-5|TRBJ2-7|TRBD2
TGTGCCAGCAGCTTGGGGCCGGGGGGTAGAGAACTCAACGAGCAGTACTTC
CASSLGPGGRELNEQYF
>NA|TRBV27|TRBJ2-3|NA
TGTGCCAGCAGTTCTACAGATACGCAGTATTTT
CASSSTDTQYF